What follows describes a single T cell receptor beta chain. These data come from a study of blood T cell repertoires in COVID-19. As for the study in general: Acute and convalescent COVID-19 specimens originated in the United States, Italy and Spain. T cells, B-cell-depleted T cells, or PBMCs provided the cDNA or gDNA that served as material.

Original processing methods: Quantification of nucleated cells was approximated via reference gene primer amplification. Clones were sequenced by immunoSEQ multiplex PCR, and TCRdb holds only the in-frame ones, with some missing. Clone size and the V and J calls come from that table; the DNA yielded D and trimming. The sample holds 200,000 to 250,000 clones; more than 65% are singletons and the top ten take about 8.9%. The sample was peripheral blood. The receptor was isolated from a man between 50 and 59 years old with active or convalescent COVID-19.

CDR3 bases: TGTGCCAGCAGCTTAGTTGGGACACTAGGAAACACCATATATTTT. As protein: CASSLVGTLGNTIYF. The rearrangement links TRBV11-2 to TRBJ1-3; a possible D gene is TRBD1 (6 bases). V was trimmed by 1 base and J by 4 bases, leaving 11 bases between them. From germline, CDR1 is SGHAT and CDR2 FQNNGV. The CDR3 consists of 15 residues. The full variable domain, rest sourced from reference TRBV11-2 and TRBJ1-3, is EAGVAQSPRYKIIEKRQSVAFWCNPISGHATLYWYQQILGQGPKLLIQFQNNGVVDDSQLPKDRFSAERLKGVDSTLKIQPAKLEDSAVYLCASSLVGTLGNTIYFGEGSWLTVV.